This T cell receptor (beta chain) stems from a study of T cell responses to AZD1222 COVID-19 vaccine. General study points: Among spike-specific TCRs, nearly half reportedly target unmutated variant regions.

The CDR3 is 17 residues long. Germline V lookup: CDR1 MNHEY, CDR2 SMNVEV (reference sequence). V lost 4 bases, J lost 5 bases, and 13 bases stayed unmatched. Comments on this clone: Its antigen is currently unknown.

The method was immunoSEQ multiplex PCR; TCRdb's version includes in-frame clones alone and lacks a portion of them. This table holds roughly 190,000 clones, roughly 93% found once. The chain carries TRBV27 and TRBJ2-5; 10 bases are a match to TRBD2. Specimen: peripheral blood, collected on day 0 of AZD1222 vaccination. This receptor was obtained from an adult in good health. DNA of the CDR3: TGTGCCAGCAGTTCCCGACTAGCGGGTGGGGACCGGGAGACCCAGTACTTC. It codes for CASSSRLAGGDRETQYF.